The clone carrying this TCR beta chain was counted between two and nine times. The antigen remains unidentified. Both 60 Vbeta primers and 13 Jbeta primers went into the PCR. Per the original methods: It was a later analysis that counted roughly 80 million unique TCR beta chains, of which roughly 10 million were shared. Libraries were prepared by immunoSEQ multiplex PCR; TCRdb keeps only in-frame clonotypes and omits some of them. V, J and clone size reflect that table, while D and trimming were determined from the DNA. The table records about 130,000 clones, 80% to 90% of them present only once. Trimming removed 2 bases from V and 6 bases from J; junction bases left unmatched: 4. The CDR3 extends over 15 amino acids. Germline V gene sequence: CDR1 MGHRA, CDR2 YSYEKL. These data are taken from a study of cytomegalovirus exposure and HLA in healthy donors. Study-level results: Serostatus for CMV was the only available immune exposure information. Analyses of presence/absence relied on an assumption of roughly uniform sequencing depth across donors.

This sequence joins TRBV4-1 and TRBJ1-4; 9 nucleotides align to TRBD1. This clonotype was obtained from a woman aged 40 to 50 in good health and CMV-seropositive. The sample taken for sequencing was PBMCs. CDR3 sequence reads: CASSQPGQGYEKLFF. For the CDR3, the DNA is TGCGCCAGCAGCCAACCGGGACAGGGTTATGAAAAACTGTTTTTT.